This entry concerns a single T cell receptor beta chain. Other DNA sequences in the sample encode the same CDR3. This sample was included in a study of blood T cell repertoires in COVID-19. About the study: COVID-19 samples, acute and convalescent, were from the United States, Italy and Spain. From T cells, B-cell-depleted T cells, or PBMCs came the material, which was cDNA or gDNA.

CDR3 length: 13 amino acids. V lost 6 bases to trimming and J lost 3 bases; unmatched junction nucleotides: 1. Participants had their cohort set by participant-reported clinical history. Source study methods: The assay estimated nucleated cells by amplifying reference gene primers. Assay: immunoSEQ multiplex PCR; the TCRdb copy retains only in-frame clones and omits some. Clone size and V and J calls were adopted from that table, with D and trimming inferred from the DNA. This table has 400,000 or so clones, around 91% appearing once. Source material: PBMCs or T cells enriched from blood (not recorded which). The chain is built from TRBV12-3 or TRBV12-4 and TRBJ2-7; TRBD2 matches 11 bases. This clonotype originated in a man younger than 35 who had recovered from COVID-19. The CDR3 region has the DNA TGTGCCAGCAGCCTAGCGGGAGGCTACGAGCAGTACTTC. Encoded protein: CASSLAGGYEQYF.